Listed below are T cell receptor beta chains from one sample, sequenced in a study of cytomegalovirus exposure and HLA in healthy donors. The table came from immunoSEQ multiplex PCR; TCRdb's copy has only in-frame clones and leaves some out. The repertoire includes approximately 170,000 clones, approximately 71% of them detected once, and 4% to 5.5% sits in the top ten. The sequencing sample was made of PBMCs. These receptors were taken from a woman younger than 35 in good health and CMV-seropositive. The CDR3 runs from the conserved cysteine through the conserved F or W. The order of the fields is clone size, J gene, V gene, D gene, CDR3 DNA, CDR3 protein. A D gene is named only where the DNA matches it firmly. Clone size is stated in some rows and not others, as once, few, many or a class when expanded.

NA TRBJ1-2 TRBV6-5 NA TGTGCCAGCACCTATGGTGGGGGACTGAGGCATGGCTACACCTTC CASTYGGGLRHGYTF
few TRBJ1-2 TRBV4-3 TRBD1 TGCGCCAGCAGCCCGGGACAGGGACGATATGGCTACACCTTC CASSPGQGRYGYTF
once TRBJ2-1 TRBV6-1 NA TGTGCCAGCACTGGAGGGCGGGACGGACACAATGAGCAGTTCTTC CASTGGRDGHNEQFF
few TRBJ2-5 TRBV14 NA TGTGCCAGCAAGGCGACCGGAGGACGAGAGACCCAGTACTTC CASKATGGRETQYF
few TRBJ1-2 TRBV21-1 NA TGTGCCAGCAGCACCCAGGGGGCGCACGGCTACACCTTC CASSTQGAHGYTF
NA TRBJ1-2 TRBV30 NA TGTGCCTGGAGGGCGGGGGCTTATGGCTACACCTTC CAWRAGAYGYTF
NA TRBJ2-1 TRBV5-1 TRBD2 TGCGCCAGCAGCCTTGAGGGCGCATTTAGCGGGGGAGATTACAATGAGCAGTTCTTC CASSLEGAFSGGDYNEQFF
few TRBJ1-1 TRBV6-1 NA TGTGCCAGCAGTGAAGCAGGAGGACAGAGAGAAGCTTTCTTT CASSEAGGQREAFF
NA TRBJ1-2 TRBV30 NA TGTGCCTGGACCATACAGGGAGGGCAAGGCTACACCTTC CAWTIQGGQGYTF
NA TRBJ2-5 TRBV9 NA TGTGCCAGCAGCGTAGGAGGCAGGGCGACCCAAGAGACCCAGTACTTC CASSVGGRATQETQYF
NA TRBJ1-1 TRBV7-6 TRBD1 TGTGCCAGCAGCTTAGAAGGACAGGGGCGTACTGAAGCTTTCTTT CASSLEGQGRTEAFF
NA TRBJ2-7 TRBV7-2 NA TGTGCCAGCAGCCCGATAGCCTACGAGCAGTACTTC CASSPIAYEQYF
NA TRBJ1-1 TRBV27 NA TGTGCCAGCAGTTTAACCTCAGGGGTGAACACTGAAGCTTTCTTT CASSLTSGVNTEAFF
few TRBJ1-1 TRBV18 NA TGTGCCAGCTCACCACGCGGGGTTTCTGGGGGAACTGAAGCTTTCTTT CASSPRGVSGGTEAFF
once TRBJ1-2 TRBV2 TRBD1 TGTGCCAGCAGCGAATCCGGGACAGGCTATGGCTACACCTTC CASSESGTGYGYTF
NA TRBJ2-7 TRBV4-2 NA TGTGCCAGCAGCCAAGAGGAGTCCGAGTCCTACGAGCAGTACTTC CASSQEESESYEQYF
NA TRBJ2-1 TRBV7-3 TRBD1 TGTGCCAGCAGCTTCAGGGGGAACTCCTACAATGAGCAGTTCTTC CASSFRGNSYNEQFF
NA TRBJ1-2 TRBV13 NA TGTGCCAGCAGCTTAGGGGGTGAGGAGCTTAACGGCTACACCTTC CASSLGGEELNGYTF
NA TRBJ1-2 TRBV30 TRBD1 TGTGCCTGGAGTGGGGGACAGGGCGGTGGCTACACCTTC CAWSGGQGGGYTF
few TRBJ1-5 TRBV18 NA TGTGCCAGCTCGTCCTCGGGGGATCAGCCCCAGCATTTT CASSSSGDQPQHF
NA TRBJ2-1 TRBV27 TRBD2 TGTGCCAGCGGGTCAACTAGCGGGATCCACTACAATGAGCAGTTCTTC CASGSTSGIHYNEQFF
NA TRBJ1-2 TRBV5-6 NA TGTGCCAGCAGCTTGGGACAAAAGAACTATGGCTACACCTTC CASSLGQKNYGYTF
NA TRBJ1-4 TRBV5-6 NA TGTGCCAGCAGCCCACTCTTCGGTCATGAAAAACTGTTTTTT CASSPLFGHEKLFF
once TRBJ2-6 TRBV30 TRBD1 TGTGCCTGGATGGGTTTCGGACAGGGGGTTTCTGGGGCCAACGTCCTGACTTTC CAWMGFGQGVSGANVLTF
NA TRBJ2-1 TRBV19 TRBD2 TGTGCCAGTAGAGGACTAGCGGGGGGCCAAAGGAATGAGCAGTTCTTC CASRGLAGGQRNEQFF
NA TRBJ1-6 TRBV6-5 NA TGTGCCAGCAGTTACTCGGGCACCTATAATTCACCCCTCCACTTT CASSYSGTYNSPLHF
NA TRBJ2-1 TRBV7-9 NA TGTGCCAGCAGCCCAAGGAGGGGACAGATTACCTACAATGAGCAGTTCTTC CASSPRRGQITYNEQFF
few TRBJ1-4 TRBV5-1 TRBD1 TGCGCCAGCAGCTGGTTCGGACAGGGTAATAATGAAAAACTGTTTTTT CASSWFGQGNNEKLFF
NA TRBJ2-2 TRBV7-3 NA TGTGCCAGCAGCTTATTCCGTTTCCCGAACACCGGGGAGCTGTTTTTT CASSLFRFPNTGELFF
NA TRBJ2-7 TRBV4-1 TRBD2 TGCGCCAGCAGCCAAGATCGTGGGACTAGCGGCTACGAGCAGTACTTC CASSQDRGTSGYEQYF
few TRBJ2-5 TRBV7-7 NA TGTGCTAGCAGCTTAAGTAGAGGGCGGGGAGAGACCCAGTACTTC CASSLSRGRGETQYF
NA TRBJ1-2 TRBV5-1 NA TGCGCCAGCAGCTTGGATCGTGTGGGCGCAAGCTATGGCTACACCTTC CASSLDRVGASYGYTF
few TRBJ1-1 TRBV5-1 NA TGCGCCAGCAGCCCAAGACAGGCAGGGAACACTGAAGCTTTCTTT CASSPRQAGNTEAFF